One sample yielded the 28 T cell receptor beta chains listed below, sequenced in a study of vaccination and CD4 T cells after COVID-19. These receptors have no identified antigens. Oncomine TCR Beta short-read sequencing was applied to DNA from cultured CD4+ T cells. TCRdb independently ran MiXCR on the PCR reads; one entry per CDR3 protein. Among about 16,000 distinct CDR3 sequences listed, 45% to 65% were seen once. Treatment meaning: approximately nine-day PBMC culture with coronavirus spike peptide pools or control peptides (ViraFEST assay). The sample in question was CD4+ T cells from blood, cultured in vitro, obtained before SARS-CoV-2 vaccination. Receptors were obtained from a human donor who had recovered from COVID-19.

The gene calls are TRBV6-1 and TRBJ2-7; D perhaps matches TRBD2 (6 bases). From germline, CDR1 is MNHNS and CDR2 SASEGT. Deletions cut 6 bases from V and 5 bases from J, with 20 bases between. CDR3 length: 15 residues. This CDR3 reads CASRRELALVDEQYF. CDR3 coding DNA: TGTGCCAGCAGACGAGAACTAGCTTTGGTCGACGAGCAGTACTTC.

For the CDR3, the DNA is TGTGCCAGCAGGAGGGAAATGGCTTCTGGAAACACCATATATTTT. Translation gives CASRREMASGNTIYF. The chain is built from TRBV6-1 and TRBJ1-3; D gene unclear. The V gene lost 6 bases and the J gene lost 1 base, with 13 bases spanning the gap. Germline V gene lookup returns CDR1 MNHNS and CDR2 SASEGT. The CDR3 extends over 15 amino acids.

This clonotype was counted between two and nine times. The rearrangement joins TRBV20-1 to TRBJ2-7; D not resolved. This CDR3 region has 12 residues. Germline V gene sequence: CDR1 DFQATT, CDR2 SNEGSKA (reference sequence). The V gene lost 1 base and the J gene lost 4 bases, with 8 bases spanning the gap. Here the CDR3 DNA reads TGCAGTGCTAGAGTGGTGGCTTACGAGCAGTACTTC. Protein sequence: CSARVVAYEQYF.

This rearrangement joins TRBV20-1 to TRBJ2-1; tentatively, D is TRBD1 (5 bases). V was shortened by 7 bases and J by 9 bases, with 16 bases between the two germline ends. The V gene's germline CDR1 is DFQATT and CDR2 SNEGSKA (reference sequence). The CDR3 has 12 residues. Here the CDR3 reads CSVDLPGLEQFF. CDR3 DNA: TGCAGTGTTGATCTCCCAGGGCTTGAGCAGTTCTTC.

The J gene is TRBJ1-2, the V gene TRBV28, with 7 bases matching TRBD1. Germline assignment: CDR1 MDHEN and CDR2 SYDVKM. CDR3 length equals 12 residues. V shed 5 bases and J 7 bases; nucleotides not matched to a gene: 4. CDR3 DNA sequence: TGTGCCAGCAGTCCGACAGGGAGTGGCTACACCTTC. Its protein product is CASSPTGSGYTF.

The gene calls are TRBV4-1 and TRBJ2-5; 7 nucleotides line up with TRBD1. CDR1 and CDR2 from the germline V gene are MGHRA and YSYEKL. Trimming at V came to 3 bases and at J to 5 bases, leaving 3 bases not matched to a gene. The CDR3 totals 13 residues. In DNA form, the CDR3 reads TGCGCCAGCAGCCAGGGACAGTTTGAGACCCAGTACTTC. Translated: CASSQGQFETQYF.

J is TRBJ2-1 and V is TRBV11-3, with 8 bases that match TRBD2. Per the germline V gene, CDR1 is SGHNT and CDR2 is YENEEA. V was pared by 1 base and J by 5 bases, with 7 bases of the junction left unmatched. This CDR3 spans 16 amino acids. CDR3: CASSLGTSPIHNEQFF. The CDR3 nucleotides read TGTGCCAGCAGCTTAGGGACTAGCCCTATCCACAATGAGCAGTTCTTC.

The chain combines TRBV7-2 with TRBJ2-2; possibly TRBD2 for D (5 bases). This CDR3 is built from 14 residues. V lost 5 bases and J 9 bases, leaving 16 bases between the germline ends. Germline lookup yields CDR1 SGHTA and CDR2 FQGNSA. CDR3 region: CASSSTSFSRELFF. CDR3 sequence (DNA): TGTGCCAGCAGCAGTACTAGTTTCTCCAGGGAGCTGTTTTTT.

V is TRBV7-8 and J is TRBJ2-3; D possibly matches TRBD1 or TRBD2 (6 bases each). Trimming shortened V by 5 bases and J by 1 base, and 16 bases separated the two germline ends. CDR1 SGHVS and CDR2 FQNEAQ come from the germline V gene. This CDR3 is 16 amino acids long. CDR3 loop: CASSPTGRLRTDTQYF. As DNA, the CDR3 is TGTGCCAGCAGCCCAACAGGGAGGCTTCGCACAGATACGCAGTATTTT.

This clonotype has only one observation. The chain uses TRBV28 and TRBJ2-7; 12 nucleotides align to TRBD2. Trimming took 5 bases from V and 4 from J; bases not matched to a gene: 6. The CDR3 consists of 15 residues. Germline V CDR1 and CDR2: MDHEN, SYDVKM. This CDR3 is CASSLGLAGVYEQYF. In DNA form, the CDR3 reads TGTGCCAGCAGTCTGGGACTAGCGGGTGTGTACGAGCAGTACTTC.

The gene calls are TRBV7-2 and TRBJ2-7; the D gene could be TRBD1 or TRBD2 (6 bases each). V was pared by 4 bases and J by 0 bases, with 22 bases between. The CDR3 is 18 residues long. The germline V gene encodes CDR1 SGHTA and CDR2 FQGNSA. The CDR3 coding sequence is TGTGCCAGCAGCTCGTCTACAGGGCCTAGCGTGAGCTCCTACGAGCAGTACTTC. Its translation is CASSSSTGPSVSSYEQYF.

V gene TRBV7-2 combines with J gene TRBJ1-6, with D perhaps TRBD1 (5 bases). The CDR3 has 14 residues. Germline V CDR1 and CDR2: SGHTA, FQGNSA. V was clipped by 2 bases and J by 10 bases, with 12 bases between them. In DNA, the CDR3 is TGTGCCAGCAGCTTAAGCAGGGACGGATCACCCCTCCACTTT. This translates into CASSLSRDGSPLHF.

DNA for the CDR3: TGTGCCAGCAGCTTAAAAACGAGGCAGGGAATCTCCTACGAGCAGTACTTC. Amino acids: CASSLKTRQGISYEQYF. The rearrangement joins TRBV7-8 to TRBJ2-7, with D possibly TRBD1 on 5 matching bases. The CDR3 runs 17 residues. Germline lookup yields CDR1 SGHVS and CDR2 FQNEAQ. V shed 2 bases and J shed 0 bases, with 17 bases lying between them.

In its sample, this clonotype was seen a few times. The chain carries TRBV28 and TRBJ1-5; no clear D. The CDR3 sequence is 16 residues long. The germline V gene encodes CDR1 MDHEN and CDR2 SYDVKM. Trimming removed 1 base from V and 2 bases from J, with 12 bases in between. CDR3 in amino acids: CASSLLAGARNQPQHF. In DNA, the CDR3 is TGTGCCAGCAGTTTATTAGCCGGAGCCCGCAATCAGCCCCAGCATTTT. Full variable domain (rest looked up from reference TRBV28 and TRBJ1-5): DVKVTQSSRYLVKRTGEKVFLECVQDMDHENMFWYRQDPGLGLRLIYFSYDVKMKEKGDIPEGYSVSREKKERFSLILESASTNQTSMYLCASSLLAGARNQPQHFGDGTRLSIL.

The chain has TRBV5-4 and TRBJ2-2; TRBD2 agrees at 14 bases. Germline assignment: CDR1 SGHNT and CDR2 YYREEE (reference sequence). The CDR3 loop spans 17 amino acids. V lost 4 bases, J lost 4 bases, and 6 bases stayed unmatched. This CDR3 is CASSRTSGRIFTGELFF. CDR3 in DNA: TGTGCCAGCAGCCGGACTAGCGGGAGGATATTCACCGGGGAGCTGTTTTTT. The full variable domain, rest sourced from reference TRBV5-4 and TRBJ2-2, is ETGVTQSPTHLIKTRGQQVTLRCSSQSGHNTVSWYQQALGQGPQFIFQYYREEENGRGNFPPRFSGLQFPNYSSELNVNALELDDSALYLCASSRTSGRIFTGELFFGEGSRLTVL.

V and J are TRBV4-3 and TRBJ2-3; D is perhaps TRBD2 (6 bases). CDR1 and CDR2 (germline): LGHNA, YSLEER. The CDR3 spans 15 residues. V was clipped by 4 bases and J by 5 bases, with 16 bases between them. This CDR3 is CASSLGTPQGDTQYF. In DNA form, the CDR3 reads TGCGCCAGCAGCCTCGGGACTCCTCAGGGAGATACGCAGTATTTT.

The rearrangement links TRBV6-5 to TRBJ1-4; D is unclear. V was cut by 3 bases and J by 8 bases, with 4 bases left in between. The CDR3 is 11 amino acids. The germline V gene encodes CDR1 MNHEY and CDR2 SVGAGI. The CDR3 DNA is TGTGCCAGCAGTTATGAGGAAAAACTGTTTTTT. This codes for CASSYEEKLFF.

The chain carries TRBV6-1 and TRBJ2-7; D uncertain. This CDR3 is built from 14 residues. Germline V gene data show CDR1 as MNHNS and CDR2 as SASEGT. The V gene lost 1 base and the J gene lost 5 bases, with 12 bases spanning the gap. In DNA form, the CDR3 reads TGTGCCAGCAGTGAAGGGACCAGATGGAACGAGCAGTACTTC. Amino acid sequence: CASSEGTRWNEQYF.

This chain connects TRBV4-1 to TRBJ2-2; D is uncertain. V was shortened by 1 base and J by 7 bases, with 16 bases between the two germline ends. The CDR3 consists of 16 residues. CDR1 is MGHRA and CDR2 is YSYEKL in the germline V gene. CDR3 DNA sequence: TGCGCCAGCAGCCAAGTCGGTCGGTCCCACGGCGGGGAGCTGTTTTTT. Amino acids: CASSQVGRSHGGELFF.

The V gene is TRBV28, the J gene TRBJ2-2; D may be TRBD2 (7 bases). The CDR3 runs to 18 residues. The germline V gene has CDR1 MDHEN and CDR2 SYDVKM. Trimming cost V 8 bases and J 3 bases, with 25 bases left between them. This CDR3 reads CASRLGGVRAGYTGELFF. The CDR3 DNA is TGTGCCAGCCGTCTAGGGGGGGTAAGAGCGGGATACACCGGGGAGCTGTTTTTT.

The J gene is TRBJ2-7, the V gene TRBV12-3 or TRBV12-4, with TRBD2 matching 12 bases. The trim removed 6 bases at V and 3 bases at J, leaving 6 bases unmatched. The CDR3 spans 15 residues. The CDR3 sequence: CASRAGLAGIYEQYF. For the CDR3, the DNA is TGTGCCAGCAGGGCGGGACTAGCGGGTATCTACGAGCAGTACTTC.

On this clonotype: A read error may produce the germline difference seen at one junction end. This chain links TRBV10-3 with TRBJ1-5, with TRBD1 identical over 7 bases. CDR1 ENHRY and CDR2 SYGVKD come from the germline V gene. This CDR3 has 14 amino acids. Here the CDR3 reads CAISPRGDNQPQRF. The CDR3 DNA reads TGTGCCATCAGTCCCAGGGGGGACAATCAGCCCCAGCGTTTT.

By proportion, this clonotype is large. The J gene is TRBJ2-2, the V gene TRBV7-3; 11 bases map to TRBD2. Germline V gene lookup returns CDR1 SGHTA and CDR2 FQGTGA. The CDR3 has 16 residues. Trimming removed 6 bases from V and 1 base from J; junction bases left unmatched: 4. This CDR3 is CASRPGTSGNTGELFF. CDR3 DNA: TGTGCCAGCAGACCCGGGACTAGCGGGAACACCGGGGAGCTGTTTTTT. The whole variable domain, remainder taken from reference TRBV7-3 and TRBJ2-2, is GAGVSQTPSNKVTEKGKYVELRCDPISGHTALYWYRQSLGQGPEFLIYFQGTGAADDSGLPNDRFFAVRPEGSVSTLKIQRTERGDSAVYLCASRPGTSGNTGELFFGEGSRLTVL.

This clonotype appeared a single time. This rearrangement joins TRBV28 to TRBJ1-6; a possible D gene is TRBD1 (6 bases). Germline values: CDR1 MDHEN, CDR2 SYDVKM. The CDR3 is 15 amino acids. Trimming cost V 2 bases and J 9 bases, with 14 bases left between them. This CDR3 reads CASSLASGGGSPLHF. DNA for the CDR3: TGTGCCAGCAGTTTAGCTTCGGGGGGCGGTTCACCCCTCCACTTT.

This clonotype was seen a single time. This chain uses TRBV10-3 with TRBJ1-5, with D perhaps TRBD1 (6 bases). CDR3 size: 13 residues. In germline, CDR1 is ENHRY, CDR2 SYGVKD. V was trimmed by 6 bases and J by 4 bases, leaving 10 bases between them. CDR3 in DNA: TGTGCCATCAGCCCGGGACAAAATCAGCCCCAGCATTTT. It encodes CAISPGQNQPQHF.

The CDR3 DNA reads TGTGCCACCAGAGGGACAGTAAACAATGAGCAGTTCTTC. The encoded protein is CATRGTVNNEQFF. The J gene is TRBJ2-1, the V gene TRBV24-1; 7 bases are shared with TRBD1. After removal of 7 bases from V and 5 bases from J, the junction contained 4 bases not matched to a gene. CDR3 size: 13 residues. CDR1 KGHDR and CDR2 SFDVKD come from the germline V gene.

The chain recombines TRBV10-1 with TRBJ1-5; unclear D gene. This CDR3 is 13 amino acids long. Germline CDR1 is WNHNN and CDR2 is SYGVQD (reference sequence). The V end was cut by 4 bases, the J end by 3 bases, with 7 bases between. CDR3 sequence (DNA): TGCGCCAGCAGTGCAGGACTCAATCAGCCCCAGCATTTT. Residues: CASSAGLNQPQHF.

The table lists this clonotype with a count of one. In nucleotides, the CDR3 is TGTGCCAGCAGATATACCTCCGGGACTAGCGGGAGCGTCCCCCCCAATGAGCAGTTCTTC. Residues: CASRYTSGTSGSVPPNEQFF. V is TRBV7-3 and J is TRBJ2-1; 14 bases line up with TRBD2. This CDR3 comprises 20 residues. V shed 6 bases and J 6 bases; nucleotides not matched to a gene: 19. Germline-derived CDR1 and CDR2 are SGHTA and FQGTGA.